This T cell receptor (beta chain) was profiled in a study of shared clonotypes between healthy human individuals. The data were produced by immunoSEQ multiplex PCR, yet TCRdb's version contains in-frame clones alone and is incomplete. The sample carries around 1,000,000 clones, approximately 80% recorded once. Germline CDR1 and CDR2: MNHNY and SVGAGI (reference sequence). This CDR3 spans 14 amino acids. Between the trimmed V and J ends, which lost 6 bases and 3 bases, there was a span of 11 bases. This TCR was recovered from a man between 18 and 35 years old in good health. Some clones in this sample may be carry-over from other donors' samples. Sample: memory CD4+ T cells from PBMCs. Subset indicated: CD45RA-negative fraction. The rearrangement joins TRBV6-6 to TRBJ1-4; no definite D call. This chain's CDR3 is CASRMVAANEKLFF. The CDR3 nucleotides read TGTGCCAGCAGGATGGTCGCGGCTAATGAAAAACTGTTTTTT.